This T cell receptor beta chain derives from a study of cytotoxic CD8 clonotypes in ibrutinib-treated CLL. Turning to the study itself: Responses comprised around 24 partial and 2 complete; at median approximately 68 months, approximately 15 remained remitted and about 12 progressed. The samples contained approximately 280,000 productive templates on average. They also contained an average of approximately 94,000 productive rearrangements.

CDR3 length: 14 amino acids. V shed 3 bases and J shed 1 base, with 10 bases lying between them. Per germline, CDR1 SGHRS and CDR2 YFSETQ. TCRdb's table, derived via immunoSEQ multiplex PCR, lists solely in-frame clones and lacks some. The data show approximately 48,000 clones, approximately 53% seen once. Study-level results: Clonality rose at ibrutinib response, held steady in sustained remission, and fell toward baseline at progression.

A note on this clone: The antigen remains unidentified.

The source is a human donor with chronic lymphocytic leukemia. The sequencing here drew on PBMCs, taken after 12 months of ibrutinib treatment. J is TRBJ1-2 and V is TRBV5-1; no reliable D call. The CDR3 coding sequence is TGCGCCAGCAGCTCGCGAGTAAATAACTATGGCTACACCTTC. This translates into CASSSRVNNYGYTF.